This record concerns one T cell receptor (beta chain) sequence. What it binds is not known. This specimen comes from a study of T cell responses to AZD1222 COVID-19 vaccine. The table came from immunoSEQ multiplex PCR; TCRdb's copy has only in-frame clones and leaves some out. The data contain 150,000 to 200,000 clones, 80% to 90% of them seen just once; the ten biggest clones take up about 4.1%. Whole-study findings and limits: All repertoire sampling was performed exclusively after the peak T cell response. Donors skewed white British and female; clonal diversity was possibly underestimated. Across spike, vaccine-associated CD4 TCRs were found, dominant at 160-218 and 743-854. The study found Spike-specific TCR breadth and depth rose after two AZD1222 doses.

Germline V gene sequence: CDR1 ENHRY, CDR2 SYGVKD. V was cut by 0 bases and J by 4 bases, with 16 bases left in between. The CDR3 totals 17 residues. The receptor was derived from an adult who received the MenACWY meningococcal vaccine as a control. Sample: peripheral blood, taken 28 days after the second dose of the MenACWY control vaccine. J is TRBJ2-1 and V is TRBV10-3, with D tentatively TRBD1 or TRBD2 (5 bases each). The CDR3 DNA is TGTGCCATCAGTGAGTCAGCCGGGGCTACGGAGTACAATGAGCAGTTCTTC. It specifies CAISESAGATEYNEQFF.